Below, 23 T cell receptor beta chains from the same sample are listed, as sequenced in a study of blood T cell repertoires in COVID-19. Method: immunoSEQ multiplex PCR; TCRdb's copy keeps in-frame clones and lacks some. The sample lists 110,000 or so clones, 84% seen once, with about 6.6% in the top ten. Sequencing was performed on peripheral blood. All receptors come from a woman aged 50 to 65 with acute or convalescent COVID-19.

The rearrangement joins TRBV29-1 to TRBJ1-1, with no clear D. CDR1 is SQVTM, CDR2 ANQGSEA, per germline. The CDR3 is 12 residues long. V dropped 4 bases and J dropped 1 base, with 7 bases sitting between them. The CDR3 region is CSVGETNTEAFF. CDR3 in DNA: TGCAGCGTTGGGGAGACGAACACTGAAGCTTTCTTT.

The chain recombines TRBV7-2 with TRBJ1-2; D might be TRBD1 (6 bases). CDR1 is SGHTA, CDR2 FQGNSA, per germline. There are 17 residues in the CDR3. Trimming pared 3 bases from V and 4 bases from J, leaving 21 bases between. The CDR3: CASSFVSDGTIRYGYTF. CDR3 bases: TGTGCCAGCAGCTTTGTATCAGACGGGACAATTCGCTATGGCTACACCTTC.

The chain uses TRBV19 and TRBJ2-3, with TRBD2 as a possible D gene (6 bases). The CDR3 contains 14 residues. Germline assignment: CDR1 LNHDA and CDR2 SQIVND (reference sequence). The V gene lost 3 bases and the J gene lost 5 bases, with 12 bases spanning the gap. For the CDR3, the DNA is TGTGCCAGTAGTATTCGGGGACTTGGAGATACGCAGTATTTT. This translates into CASSIRGLGDTQYF.

This clone is a singleton in its sample. V usage is TRBV14 and J usage is TRBJ1-2; D might be TRBD1 (6 bases). The CDR3 sequence is 15 residues long. CDR1 is SGHDN and CDR2 is FVKESK in the germline V gene. With 0 bases removed from V and 5 bases from J, the gap between germline ends came to 13 bases. CDR3 amino acids: CASSQDIGQIYGYTF. CDR3 coding DNA: TGTGCCAGCAGCCAAGATATCGGACAGATTTATGGCTACACCTTC. The full variable domain, with the rest looked up from reference TRBV14 and TRBJ1-2, is EAGVTQFPSHSVIEKGQTVTLRCDPISGHDNLYWYRRVMGKEIKFLLHFVKESKQDESGMPNNRFLAERTGGTYSTLKVQPAELEDSGVYFCASSQDIGQIYGYTFGSGTRLTVV.

V is TRBV5-1 and J is TRBJ1-4, with D perhaps TRBD1 (5 bases). Germline V gives CDR1 SGHRS, CDR2 YFSETQ. The ends were cut back, 0 bases at V and 11 bases at J, with 17 bases in the middle. CDR3 length: 15 amino acids. CDR3 protein: CASSLAASGSEKLFF. CDR3 sequence (DNA): TGCGCCAGCAGCTTGGCCGCCTCAGGGTCAGAGAAACTGTTTTTT.

V is TRBV2 and J is TRBJ1-1; the D is unclear. CDR1 and CDR2 (germline): SNHLY, FYNNEI. The CDR3 extends over 13 amino acids. V was shortened by 7 bases and J by 9 bases, with 18 bases between the two germline ends. This CDR3 is CASILMTPPQAFF. For the CDR3, the DNA is TGTGCCAGCATTCTCATGACTCCCCCCCAAGCTTTCTTT.

The rearrangement links TRBV3-1 (or the pseudogene TRBV3-2) to TRBJ2-1, with a possible D match to TRBD2 (6 bases). The CDR3 contains 14 residues. Trimming cost V 2 bases and J 8 bases, with 13 bases left between them. From germline, CDR1 is LGHDT and CDR2 YNNKEL (reference sequence). The CDR3 DNA reads TGTGCCAGCAGCCAAAGCTCCGGGGGAGATGAGCAGTTCTTC. Protein product: CASSQSSGGDEQFF.

The chain combines TRBV5-1 with TRBJ1-1; D is possibly TRBD1 (6 bases). The V end was cut by 4 bases, the J end by 6 bases, with 16 bases between. Germline V gives CDR1 SGHRS, CDR2 YFSETQ. The CDR3 is 14 amino acids. The CDR3 region is CASSLQGPWAEAFF. The CDR3 DNA follows: TGCGCCAGCAGCCTCCAGGGGCCGTGGGCTGAAGCTTTCTTT.

This rearrangement joins TRBV27 to TRBJ1-1; TRBD1 aligns across 9 bases. V trimming: 2 bases; J trimming: 3 bases; junction bases outside the gene matches: 4. This CDR3 has 15 amino acids. CDR1 and CDR2 from the germline V gene are MNHEY and SMNVEV (reference sequence). Written as DNA, the CDR3 is TGTGCCAGCAGTTTAGGACAGGGGTGGGACACTGAAGCTTTCTTT. Translation gives CASSLGQGWDTEAFF.

The CDR3 spells CASSLPTGPNTEAFF. In DNA, the CDR3 is TGTGCCAGCAGCTTACCAACAGGGCCCAACACTGAAGCTTTCTTT. V usage is TRBV7-9 and J usage is TRBJ1-1; possible D gene TRBD1, 6 bases. The CDR3 is 15 residues long. Trimming removed 2 bases from V and 2 bases from J, with 12 bases in between. Germline CDR1 SEHNR, CDR2 FQNEAQ (reference sequence).

This clone showed up just once. The gene calls are TRBV12-3 or TRBV12-4 and TRBJ1-1; D gene unclear. This CDR3 spans 11 amino acids. Trimming removed 5 bases at V and 8 bases at J, with 9 bases between. The CDR3 DNA reads as TGTGCCAGCAGTGGAGCGGGAGAAGCTTTCTTT. Translated: CASSGAGEAFF.

The chain is built from TRBV28 and TRBJ2-7; tentative D call: TRBD1 (7 bases). The CDR3 has 13 amino acids. V was pared by 6 bases and J by 3 bases, with 12 bases between. Germline V gene sequence: CDR1 MDHEN, CDR2 SYDVKM. Here the CDR3 DNA reads TGTGCCAGCAGGGGGGGACAGATCTACGAGCAGTACTTC. Translating it yields CASRGGQIYEQYF. The complete variable domain, with remaining parts taken from reference TRBV28 and TRBJ2-7, reads DVKVTQSSRYLVKRTGEKVFLECVQDMDHENMFWYRQDPGLGLRLIYFSYDVKMKEKGDIPEGYSVSREKKERFSLILESASTNQTSMYLCASRGGQIYEQYFGPGTRLTVT.

The rearrangement links TRBV6-1 to TRBJ2-2, with 8 positions matching TRBD1. This CDR3 comprises 15 residues. CDR1 is MNHNS, CDR2 SASEGT, per germline. Losses at the gene ends were 3 bases for V and 5 bases for J; bases not matched to a gene: 5. The DNA for the CDR3 is TGTGCCAGCAGTGAGGACAGGGCTGCGACCGGGGAGCTGTTTTTT. Translating gives CASSEDRAATGELFF.

This clone was recorded a few times. This chain connects TRBV30 to TRBJ1-1; no firm D call. V lost 0 bases to trimming and J lost 3 bases, with 8 bases between them. Looked up from germline, CDR1 is GTSNPN and CDR2 is SVGIG (reference sequence). The CDR3 extends over 13 amino acids. The CDR3 protein is CAWSVRGYTEAFF. CDR3 bases: TGTGCCTGGAGTGTTCGGGGTTACACTGAAGCTTTCTTT.

V gene TRBV11-2 combines with J gene TRBJ2-1; no reliable D call. Trimming left V 3 bases short and J 4 bases short, with 7 bases between. Germline CDR1 and CDR2: SGHAT and FQNNGV. There are 13 residues in the CDR3. CDR3 nucleotide sequence: TGTGCCAGCAGCTTGAGGCGATACAATGAGCAGTTCTTC. It yields the protein CASSLRRYNEQFF.

This clone was observed once. The chain combines TRBV5-1 with TRBJ1-2; the match to TRBD1 covers 8 bases. There are 13 residues in the CDR3. In germline, CDR1 is SGHRS, CDR2 YFSETQ. V was pared by 7 bases and J by 7 bases, with 9 bases of the junction left unmatched. The CDR3: CASQTGDGGGYTF. Written as DNA, the CDR3 is TGCGCCAGCCAGACAGGGGATGGTGGTGGCTACACCTTC.

V gene TRBV9 combines with J gene TRBJ2-7, with TRBD2 matching 7 bases. The junction had 17 bases not matched to a gene; V was cut back by 7 bases and J by 4 bases. CDR3 length equals 16 residues. CDR1 SGDLS and CDR2 YYNGEE come from the germline V gene. CDR3 in amino acids: CASPLGGDSFTYEQYF. CDR3 in DNA: TGTGCCAGCCCTCTGGGGGGGGACTCTTTTACATACGAGCAGTACTTC.

This clone was counted between two and nine times. This chain connects TRBV19 to TRBJ2-7; D is perhaps TRBD1 (5 bases). The CDR3 is 11 amino acids. Germline CDR1 is LNHDA and CDR2 is SQIVND (reference sequence). The V gene lost 10 bases and the J gene lost 6 bases, with 13 bases spanning the gap. CDR3 amino acids: CATNRQGEQYF. CDR3 nucleotides: TGTGCCACGAATCGTCAGGGCGAGCAGTACTTC.

This clone was recorded a few times. V is TRBV7-6 and J is TRBJ1-1; 8 bases fit TRBD1. This CDR3 has 16 amino acids. CDR1 and CDR2 (germline): SGHVS, FNYEAQ. Unmatched junction bases numbered 8, after V lost 4 bases and J lost 1 base. The CDR3 reads CASSSPTDRGNTEAFF. The DNA for the CDR3 is TGTGCCAGCAGCTCCCCCACAGACAGGGGGAACACTGAAGCTTTCTTT.

Note on this clone: One end of the junction fails to match germline, which may point to a read error. The chain joins TRBV6-1 to TRBJ2-3; a weak D match, TRBD1 (6 bases). Germline CDR1 reads MNHNS; CDR2 reads SASEGT. The CDR3 loop spans 14 amino acids. CDR3: CASREDRLTDTQYF. The DNA of the CDR3 is TGTGCCAGCAGGGAAGACAGGCTCACAGATACGCAGTATTTT.

This clone has a single count. DNA for the CDR3: TGTGCCAGCAGTTACTCGGTCACTGAAGCTTTCTTT. This gives the protein CASSYSVTEAFF. The V call is TRBV12-3 or TRBV12-4, the J call TRBJ1-1; no definite D call. This CDR3 comprises 12 residues. Trimming shortened V by 4 bases and J by 4 bases, and 7 bases separated the two germline ends.

This chain joins TRBV5-1 and TRBJ2-3; possibly TRBD2 for D (5 bases). The CDR3 runs to 14 residues. The germline V gene encodes CDR1 SGHRS and CDR2 YFSETQ. With 5 bases removed from V and 2 bases from J, the gap between germline ends came to 12 bases. The CDR3 sequence: CASRREGPTDTQYF. CDR3 in DNA: TGCGCCAGCAGACGGGAAGGACCCACAGATACGCAGTATTTT.

The rearrangement links TRBV6-5 to TRBJ2-4; TRBD1 might be the D (6 bases). Germline values: CDR1 MNHEY, CDR2 SVGAGI. CDR3 size: 15 residues. V gave up 6 bases and J gave up 3 bases, with 15 bases separating them. In nucleotides, the CDR3 is TGTGCCAGCAGCCCCCCAGGGGTGGACAAAAACATTCAGTACTTC. Translating gives CASSPPGVDKNIQYF.